This T cell receptor (beta chain) appears in the sequencing data of a study of OX40 agonist ivuxolimab in advanced cancers. Broadly, across the study: Ivuxolimab was an agonistic, fully human IgG2 monoclonal antibody directed against OX40 (CD134), a costimulatory receptor. Intravenous ivuxolimab was administered to patients every 2 weeks at six dose levels: 0.01, 0.1, 0.3, 1.5, 3 and 10 mg/kg. Among the approximately 50 dose-escalation patients, around 20 had hepatocellular carcinoma, around 15 melanoma, 9 renal cell carcinoma and 9 head and neck cancer. A male proportion of roughly 80% and a mean age of roughly 55 years, ranging from 23 to 79, were recorded for the dose-escalation cohort. Patients were allowed to have had prior anti-PD-1, anti-PD-L1 or anti-CTLA-4 therapy, and around 40% of the dose-escalation patients had previously received checkpoint inhibitors. Partial responses occurred in three dose-escalation patients, of whom one had hepatocellular carcinoma and two had cutaneous melanoma. The point of sequencing TCRbeta in the periphery was to test whether ivuxolimab changed TCR sequence diversity and drove clonal T-cell expansion. The paper describes the monotherapy dose-escalation part (N ≈ 51 patients) of the phase I trial of ivuxolimab. The paper as a whole reports these results and caveats: At doses of 0.1 to 3.0 mg/kg, clonal expansion of both CD4+ and CD8+ blood T cells was observed from baseline to week 6. In the 0.1-3.0 mg/kg groups, partial responders were among the patients with the lowest normalized peripheral clonal expansion, particularly in CD8+ T cells. On average, CD8+ T cells showed more expanded clones than CD4+ T cells after ivuxolimab. The antigen specificity of the clonally expanded peripheral T cells was not determined. Low levels of normalized T-cell clonal expansion were also seen in some patients who did not respond.

The CDR3 measures 14 amino acids from cysteine to phenylalanine. The CDR3 DNA has 42 bases and is translated from base 1. CDR1 MNHNY and CDR2 SVGAGI are derived from the germline V gene (reference sequence). V drops 6 bases and J drops 3 bases, leaving 15 bases in between. About this clone: The target of this receptor is not known. No base qualities exist here, and no much larger clone lies one base off it.

Patients with a history of autoimmune disease or receiving systemic immunosuppression were excluded from the trial. Peripheral blood for TCR sequencing was collected from all dose cohorts at baseline, on cycle 4 day 1, and on cycle 7 day 1. The samples were taken from a phase I, first-in-human, multicenter, open-label dose-escalation trial of ivuxolimab. The trial enrolled adults with locally advanced or metastatic head and neck squamous cell, hepatocellular, melanoma or renal cell carcinoma. Before TCR sequencing, CD4+ and CD8+ T cells were separately sorted from peripheral blood. Genomic DNA was extracted from sorted cells for sequencing of the TCRbeta CDR3 region. The immunoSEQ Assay was used to sequence the TCRbeta CDR3 regions. What TCRdb holds here is the immuneACCESS table cut down to in-frame rearrangements. Part of the clones is not present; checked against another copy, under half of the missing clones reflect an unresolved V gene, and the others are unexplained. This sample lists 70,000 to 90,000 clones; about 89% were detected once. The ten largest clones represent under 9.5% of the sample.

The sequence links TRBV6-6 to TRBJ2-7, with no reliable assignment of the D segment. The TCR was taken from an adult with an advanced solid tumor such as melanoma, head and neck, liver or kidney cancer. The source material was CD4+ or CD8+ T cells sorted from blood, sampled in a trial of the OX40 agonist ivuxolimab. The DNA is TGTGCCAGCAGCGCCGGACCGACCCTCTACGAGCAGTACTTC. Its product reads: CASSAGPTLYEQYF.